The 24 T cell receptor beta chains reported below all come from one sample, sequenced in a study of human T cells and chemical hapten exposure. The time point denotes: patch test 1, 2 weeks after DPC sensitization. The treatment was: therapeutic diphenylcyclopropenone sensitization with weekly scalp DPC. In TCRdb, the RACE reads were re-called with MiXCR into one record per CDR3 protein. Here the sample spans around 150,000 distinct CDR3 sequences, more than 14% being singletons. Sequenced here: whole blood, sampled in connection with sensitization to the hapten diphenylcyclopropenone (DPC). These receptors all come from a woman aged 25 to 39 with alopecia areata. Some clones in this sample may be carry-over from other donors' samples.

This clonotype has a count of ten or more. In DNA, the CDR3 is TGTGCCAGCAGTTTTACATCTAGGGGGGAGCAGTACTTC. It yields the protein CASSFTSRGEQYF. The chain employs TRBV28 and TRBJ2-7, with a possible D match to TRBD1 (6 bases). The CDR3 covers 13 residues. The germline V and J ends were trimmed by 3 bases and 7 bases, with 13 bases remaining between them. CDR1 MDHEN and CDR2 SYDVKM come from the germline V gene.

The J gene is TRBJ2-1, the V gene TRBV12-3 or TRBV12-4, with 14 bases lining up with TRBD2. Trimming cost V 4 bases and J 6 bases; bases outside gene matches: 5. The CDR3 is 16 amino acids. CDR3 sequence reads: CASSSWGTSGSNEQFF. The CDR3 DNA reads TGTGCCAGCAGTTCCTGGGGGACTAGCGGGAGCAATGAGCAGTTCTTC.

This sequence joins TRBV4-1 and TRBJ2-3, with D uncertain. Deletions cut 0 bases from V and 0 bases from J, with 13 bases between. The germline CDR1 and CDR2 sequences are MGHRA and YSYEKL. The CDR3 covers 17 residues. The chain's CDR3 is CASSQEGTAASTDTQYF. In DNA, the CDR3 is TGCGCCAGCAGCCAAGAGGGTACGGCCGCTAGCACAGATACGCAGTATTTT.

The chain is built from TRBV2 and TRBJ2-7; 9 bases are shared with TRBD2. Germline CDR1 reads SNHLY; CDR2 reads FYNNEI. The junction had 18 bases not matched to a gene; V was cut back by 4 bases and J by 5 bases. This CDR3 comprises 18 residues. This CDR3 is CASSVTRTARGGFNEQYF. CDR3 in DNA: TGTGCCAGCAGTGTAACTCGAACTGCGCGGGGGGGCTTCAACGAGCAGTACTTC.

The V gene is TRBV4-1, the J gene TRBJ1-4; TRBD1 agrees at 8 bases. The CDR3 consists of 19 residues. Germline CDR1 MGHRA, CDR2 YSYEKL. V was pared by 1 base and J by 4 bases, with 14 bases of the junction left unmatched. DNA for the CDR3: TGCGCCAGCAGCCAAGGTGGGGCCAGGGGGCCCCTAAATAATGAAAAACTGTTTTTT. This gives the protein CASSQGGARGPLNNEKLFF.

The table lists this clonotype with many counts. This sequence joins TRBV12-3 or TRBV12-4 and TRBJ1-1, with a possible D match to TRBD1 (6 bases). The V end was cut by 3 bases, the J end by 4 bases, with 24 bases between. The CDR3 length is 18 residues. As DNA, the CDR3 is TGTGCCAGCAGTTTGTTTTCCCCCTCAAACAGGGTCGGCACTGAAGCTTTCTTT. As protein: CASSLFSPSNRVGTEAFF.

The chain couples TRBV30 to TRBJ1-2; TRBD1 aligns across 8 bases. J lost 5 bases, V lost 2 bases, and 10 bases had no gene match. The length of the CDR3 is 15 residues. From germline, CDR1 is GTSNPN and CDR2 SVGIG (reference sequence). CDR3 sequence (DNA): TGTGCCTGGAGTTACCGCGGACAGGGAGGTTATGGCTACACCTTC. Its translation: CAWSYRGQGGYGYTF.

This clonotype showed up just a few times. The CDR3 sequence: CSAWDRGPAYEQYF. The DNA of the CDR3 is TGCAGTGCATGGGACAGGGGGCCCGCCTACGAGCAGTACTTC. The rearrangement links TRBV20-1 to TRBJ2-7; 12 nucleotides align to TRBD1. The CDR3 has 14 amino acids. The V and J ends lost 6 bases and 2 bases, in that order; junction bases with no gene match: 5. Germline assignment: CDR1 DFQATT and CDR2 SNEGSKA (reference sequence).

The rearrangement uses TRBV20-1 and TRBJ1-5; D ambiguous. Germline CDR1 is DFQATT and CDR2 is SNEGSKA (reference sequence). The CDR3 loop spans 14 amino acids. The ends were cut back, 3 bases at V and 9 bases at J, with 18 bases in the middle. The CDR3 nucleotides read TGCAGTGCTAGGAGCGCATCTTCCGGTGGGCCCCAGCATTTT. It is translated as CSARSASSGGPQHF.

This rearrangement joins TRBV5-4 to TRBJ2-1; 7 bases are a match to TRBD2. CDR3 size: 12 residues. Germline V gene data show CDR1 as SGHNT and CDR2 as YYREEE (reference sequence). The V gene end was trimmed by 3 bases and the J gene end by 6 bases; junction bases not matched to a gene: 0. The CDR3 here is CASSWEGNEQFF. In DNA, the CDR3 is TGTGCCAGCAGCTGGGAGGGCAATGAGCAGTTCTTC. Supplemented by reference TRBV5-4 and TRBJ2-1, the full variable domain reads ETGVTQSPTHLIKTRGQQVTLRCSSQSGHNTVSWYQQALGQGPQFIFQYYREEENGRGNFPPRFSGLQFPNYSSELNVNALELDDSALYLCASSWEGNEQFFGPGTRLTVL.

The chain couples TRBV28 to TRBJ2-3, with 9 nucleotides matching TRBD1. The V gene's germline CDR1 is MDHEN and CDR2 SYDVKM. V gave up 5 bases and J gave up 6 bases; unmatched junction bases: 9. The CDR3 runs 15 residues. The CDR3 sequence: CASSTGTGLYDTQYF. The CDR3 nucleotides are TGTGCCAGCAGTACCGGGACAGGGCTATACGATACGCAGTATTTT.

The rearrangement uses TRBV20-1 and TRBJ2-5; 7 nucleotides match TRBD1. Per germline, CDR1 DFQATT and CDR2 SNEGSKA (reference sequence). The length of the CDR3 is 15 residues. After removal of 4 bases from V and 1 base from J, the junction contained 9 bases not matched to a gene. The CDR3 loop reads CSATKGATFQETQYF. The DNA of the CDR3 is TGCAGTGCTACAAAGGGGGCGACCTTCCAAGAGACCCAGTACTTC.

CDR3 sequence: CASRPTRQINTGELFF. The CDR3 DNA reads TGTGCCAGCAGGCCTACGAGACAGATTAACACCGGGGAGCTGTTTTTT. V usage is TRBV6-1 and J usage is TRBJ2-2; D might be TRBD1 (5 bases). V was cut by 6 bases and J by 2 bases, with 16 bases left in between. Per the germline V gene, CDR1 is MNHNS and CDR2 is SASEGT. The CDR3 has 16 amino acids.

V usage is TRBV28 and J usage is TRBJ2-4; possibly TRBD1 for D (5 bases). The V and J ends lost 5 bases and 0 bases respectively, with 8 bases between them. This CDR3 is built from 14 residues. Germline V gene sequence: CDR1 MDHEN, CDR2 SYDVKM. The DNA of the CDR3 is TGTGCCAGCAGTCCGGACATAGCCAAAAACATTCAGTACTTC. Its protein product is CASSPDIAKNIQYF.

This clonotype has more than one count but fewer than ten. V usage is TRBV7-2 and J usage is TRBJ2-3; D gene ambiguous. Germline V gene lookup returns CDR1 SGHTA and CDR2 FQGNSA. This CDR3 is built from 16 residues. V was cut by 1 base and J by 4 bases, with 15 bases left in between. CDR3 in amino acids: CASSLEVALRSDTQYF. DNA of the CDR3: TGTGCCAGCAGCTTAGAAGTGGCTCTGAGATCAGATACGCAGTATTTT. Drawing the rest from reference TRBV7-2 and TRBJ2-3, the complete variable domain is GAGVSQSPSNKVTEKGKDVELRCDPISGHTALYWYRQSLGQGLEFLIYFQGNSAPDKSGLPSDRFSAERTGGSVSTLTIQRTQQEDSAVYLCASSLEVALRSDTQYFGPGTRLTVL.

The chain employs TRBV20-1 and TRBJ2-7; D is perhaps TRBD2 (5 bases). The CDR3 has 14 amino acids. Between the trimmed V and J ends, which lost 5 bases and 0 bases, there was a span of 14 bases. CDR1 and CDR2 from the germline V gene are DFQATT and SNEGSKA (reference sequence). CDR3 amino acids: CSAPFGENSYEQYF. DNA for the CDR3: TGCAGTGCTCCCTTCGGGGAAAACTCCTACGAGCAGTACTTC.

This clonotype was seen a few times. J is TRBJ2-7 and V is TRBV4-2; the D gene is possibly TRBD2 (6 bases). This CDR3 spans 13 amino acids. The V end was cut by 4 bases, the J end by 2 bases, with 9 bases between. Looked up from germline, CDR1 is LGHNA and CDR2 is YNFKEQ. CDR3 DNA: TGTGCCAGCAGCCCAGGCGGGACCTACGAGCAGTACTTC. Its protein is CASSPGGTYEQYF.

This clonotype was observed at least ten times. The V gene is TRBV6-6, the J gene TRBJ1-4; D gene unclear. CDR1 and CDR2 from the germline V gene are MNHNY and SVGAGI (reference sequence). Trimming pared 0 bases from V and 9 bases from J, leaving 11 bases between. The CDR3 runs 14 residues. CDR3 DNA: TGTGCCAGCAGTTACTCCCCCGACACGAAAAAACTGTTTTTT. Translated: CASSYSPDTKKLFF.

This clonotype was recorded a few times. The J gene is TRBJ1-2, the V gene TRBV2; D is possibly TRBD1 (5 bases). CDR1 and CDR2 from the germline V gene are SNHLY and FYNNEI. Trimming pared 1 base from V and 4 bases from J, leaving 13 bases between. The length of the CDR3 is 15 residues. CDR3 DNA sequence: TGTGCCAGCAGTGAAGACCTGGGGGGTGGCTATGGCTACACCTTC. Protein product: CASSEDLGGGYGYTF.

This clonotype was seen a few times. The V call is TRBV6-2 or TRBV6-3, the J call TRBJ2-1; the match to TRBD2 covers 14 bases. The V gene's germline CDR1 is MNHEY and CDR2 SVGEGT. V was clipped by 0 bases and J by 1 base; unmatched bases: 5. The CDR3 is made up of 19 amino acids. CDR3 amino acids: CASSYSGLAGALSYNEQFF. The DNA of the CDR3 is TGTGCCAGCAGTTACTCGGGACTAGCGGGGGCCCTATCCTACAATGAGCAGTTCTTC.

This clonotype was seen only a few times. The gene calls are TRBV30 and TRBJ1-1; 8 positions match TRBD1. CDR3 length: 15 residues. Trimming removed 0 bases from V and 5 bases from J; junction bases left unmatched: 8. Per the germline V gene, CDR1 is GTSNPN and CDR2 is SVGIG (reference sequence). CDR3 nucleotide sequence: TGTGCCTGGAGTGTACGGGCAGGGGGCCAGACTGAAGCTTTCTTT. Translation: CAWSVRAGGQTEAFF.

This clonotype was detected a few times. V usage is TRBV12-3 or TRBV12-4 and J usage is TRBJ2-1; 9 bases fit TRBD2. The CDR3 covers 18 residues. Losses at the gene ends were 2 bases for V and 0 bases for J; bases not matched to a gene: 8. CDR3 DNA sequence: TGTGCCAGCAGTTTATGGGCTAGCGGGGTAAACTCCTACAATGAGCAGTTCTTC. The encoded protein is CASSLWASGVNSYNEQFF.

Only a few counts were recorded for this clonotype. The chain joins TRBV28 to TRBJ2-7; TRBD2 aligns across 11 bases. The CDR3 has 15 amino acids. The germline CDR1 and CDR2 sequences are MDHEN and SYDVKM. Trimming at V came to 6 bases and at J to 5 bases, leaving 9 bases not matched to a gene. CDR3 sequence (DNA): TGTGCCAGCAGCCAAATAGCGGGAGGGCCCCACGAGCAGTACTTC. This gives the protein CASSQIAGGPHEQYF.

This clonotype was found a few times. The chain recombines TRBV6-2 or TRBV6-3 with TRBJ2-4; 7 nucleotides align to TRBD1. The CDR3 is made up of 12 amino acids. V was pared by 10 bases and J by 7 bases, with 7 bases of the junction left unmatched. The germline gives CDR1 MNHEY, CDR2 SVGEGT. The CDR3 spells CATRGLVNIQYF. The DNA for the CDR3 is TGTGCCACCAGGGGGTTAGTTAACATTCAGTACTTC.